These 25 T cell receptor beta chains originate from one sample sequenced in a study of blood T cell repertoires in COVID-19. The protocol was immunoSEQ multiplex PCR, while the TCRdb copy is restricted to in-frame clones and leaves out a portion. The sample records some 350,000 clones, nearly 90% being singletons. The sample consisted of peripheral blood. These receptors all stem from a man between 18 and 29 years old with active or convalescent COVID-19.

CDR3 sequence: CASNTGGNSPLHF. CDR3 DNA: TGTGCCAGCAACACGGGGGGGAATTCACCCCTCCACTTT. The chain combines TRBV9 with TRBJ1-6; TRBD1 might be the D (5 bases). The germline V gene encodes CDR1 SGDLS and CDR2 YYNGEE. Trimming shortened V by 6 bases and J by 7 bases, and 11 bases separated the two germline ends. The CDR3 sequence is 13 residues long.

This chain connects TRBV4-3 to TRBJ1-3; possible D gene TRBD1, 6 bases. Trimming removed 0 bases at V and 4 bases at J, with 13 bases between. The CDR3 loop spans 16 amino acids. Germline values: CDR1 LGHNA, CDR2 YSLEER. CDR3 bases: TGCGCCAGCAGCCAAGATAAGGGGGTGGAGGGAAACACCATATATTTT. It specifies CASSQDKGVEGNTIYF.

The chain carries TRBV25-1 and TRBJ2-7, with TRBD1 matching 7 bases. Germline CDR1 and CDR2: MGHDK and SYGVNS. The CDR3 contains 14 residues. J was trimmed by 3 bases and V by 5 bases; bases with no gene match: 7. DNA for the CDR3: TGTGCCAGCAGTTTGGGACAGAGAGACTACGAGCAGTACTTC. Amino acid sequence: CASSLGQRDYEQYF.

The CDR3 DNA reads TGTGCCAGCGGGGGGTTTAATGAAAAACTGTTTTTT. Its translation is CASGGFNEKLFF. This sequence joins TRBV2 and TRBJ1-4; maybe TRBD1 (5 bases). CDR3 length: 12 amino acids. From germline, CDR1 is SNHLY and CDR2 FYNNEI. Trimming took 8 bases from V and 4 from J, leaving 8 bases between them. The full variable domain, with the rest looked up from reference TRBV2 and TRBJ1-4, is EPEVTQTPSHQVTQMGQEVILRCVPISNHLYFYWYRQILGQKVEFLVSFYNNEISEKSEIFDDQFSVERPDGSNFTLKIRSTKLEDSAMYFCASGGFNEKLFFGSGTQLSVL.

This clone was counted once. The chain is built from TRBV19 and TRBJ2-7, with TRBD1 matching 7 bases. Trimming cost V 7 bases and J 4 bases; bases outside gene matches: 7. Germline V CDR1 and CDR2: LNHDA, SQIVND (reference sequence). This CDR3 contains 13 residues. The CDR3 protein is CASIGDRDYEQYF. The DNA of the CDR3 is TGTGCCAGTATTGGGGACAGAGATTACGAGCAGTACTTC. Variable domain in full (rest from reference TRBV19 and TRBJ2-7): DGGITQSPKYLFRKEGQNVTLSCEQNLNHDAMYWYRQDPGQGLRLIYYSQIVNDFQKGDIAEGYSVSREKKESFPLTVTSAQKNPTAFYLCASIGDRDYEQYFGPGTRLTVT.

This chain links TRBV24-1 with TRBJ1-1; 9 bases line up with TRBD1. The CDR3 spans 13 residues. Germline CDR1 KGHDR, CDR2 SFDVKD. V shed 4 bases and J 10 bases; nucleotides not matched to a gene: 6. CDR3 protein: CATSEGQGRGAFF. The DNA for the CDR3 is TGTGCCACCAGTGAAGGACAGGGGCGAGGAGCTTTCTTT.

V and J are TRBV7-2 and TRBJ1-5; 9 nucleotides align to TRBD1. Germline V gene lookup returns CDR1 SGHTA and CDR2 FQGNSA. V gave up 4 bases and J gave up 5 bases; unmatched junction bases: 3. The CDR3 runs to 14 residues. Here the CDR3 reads CASSWRTGDQPQHF. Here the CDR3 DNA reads TGTGCCAGCAGCTGGAGGACAGGGGATCAGCCCCAGCATTTT.

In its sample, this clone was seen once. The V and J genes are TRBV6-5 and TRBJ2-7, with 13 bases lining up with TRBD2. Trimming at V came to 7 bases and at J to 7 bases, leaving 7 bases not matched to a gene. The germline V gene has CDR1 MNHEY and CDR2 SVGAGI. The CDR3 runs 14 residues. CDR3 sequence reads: CASTTLAGGREQYF. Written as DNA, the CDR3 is TGTGCCAGCACTACACTAGCGGGGGGGCGGGAGCAGTACTTC.

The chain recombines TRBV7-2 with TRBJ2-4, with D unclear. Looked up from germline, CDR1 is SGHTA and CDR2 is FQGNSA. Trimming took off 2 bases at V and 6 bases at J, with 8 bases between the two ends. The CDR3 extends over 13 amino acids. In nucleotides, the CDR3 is TGTGCCAGCAGCTTAATCTCGAGAAACATTCAGTACTTC. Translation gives CASSLISRNIQYF.

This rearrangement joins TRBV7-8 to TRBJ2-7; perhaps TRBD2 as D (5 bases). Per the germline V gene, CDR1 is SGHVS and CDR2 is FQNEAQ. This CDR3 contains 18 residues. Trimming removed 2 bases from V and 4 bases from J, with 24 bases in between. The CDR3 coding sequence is TGTGCCAGCAGCTTAAAACAAGGGCGGGCTAGCTCGACGTACGAGCAGTACTTC. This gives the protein CASSLKQGRASSTYEQYF.

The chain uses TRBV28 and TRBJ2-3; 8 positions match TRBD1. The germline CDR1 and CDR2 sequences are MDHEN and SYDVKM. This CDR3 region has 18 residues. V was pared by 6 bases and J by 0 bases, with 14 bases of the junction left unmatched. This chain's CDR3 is CASSQDPDRASSTDTQYF. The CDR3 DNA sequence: TGTGCCAGCAGCCAGGACCCGGACAGGGCCTCTAGCACAGATACGCAGTATTTT.

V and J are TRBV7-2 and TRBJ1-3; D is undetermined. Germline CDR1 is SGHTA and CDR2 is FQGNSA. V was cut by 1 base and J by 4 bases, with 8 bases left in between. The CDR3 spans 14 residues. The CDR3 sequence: CASSLGASGNTIYF. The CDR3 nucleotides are TGTGCCAGCAGCTTAGGGGCATCGGGAAACACCATATATTTT.

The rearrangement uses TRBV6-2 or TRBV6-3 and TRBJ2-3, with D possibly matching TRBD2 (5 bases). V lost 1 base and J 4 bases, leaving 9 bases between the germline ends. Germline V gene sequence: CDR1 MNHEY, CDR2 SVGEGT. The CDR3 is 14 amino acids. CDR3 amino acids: CASSYYGDADTQYF. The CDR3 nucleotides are TGTGCCAGCAGTTACTACGGGGATGCAGATACGCAGTATTTT.

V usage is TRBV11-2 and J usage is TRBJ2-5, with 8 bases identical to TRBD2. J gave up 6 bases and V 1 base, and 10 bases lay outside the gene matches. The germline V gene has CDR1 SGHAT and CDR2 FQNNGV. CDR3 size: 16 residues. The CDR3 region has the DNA TGTGCCAGCAGCTTAGGACGGGGCGGGGGGTCGCAGACCCAGTACTTC. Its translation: CASSLGRGGGSQTQYF.

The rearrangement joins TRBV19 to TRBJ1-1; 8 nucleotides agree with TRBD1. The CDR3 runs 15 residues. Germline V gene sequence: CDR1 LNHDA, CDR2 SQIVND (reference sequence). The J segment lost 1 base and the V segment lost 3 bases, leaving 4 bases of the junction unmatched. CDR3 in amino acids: CASSIQGARNTEAFF. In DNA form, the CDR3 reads TGTGCCAGTAGTATCCAGGGGGCTAGGAACACTGAAGCTTTCTTT. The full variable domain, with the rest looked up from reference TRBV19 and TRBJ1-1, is DGGITQSPKYLFRKEGQNVTLSCEQNLNHDAMYWYRQDPGQGLRLIYYSQIVNDFQKGDIAEGYSVSREKKESFPLTVTSAQKNPTAFYLCASSIQGARNTEAFFGQGTRLTVV.

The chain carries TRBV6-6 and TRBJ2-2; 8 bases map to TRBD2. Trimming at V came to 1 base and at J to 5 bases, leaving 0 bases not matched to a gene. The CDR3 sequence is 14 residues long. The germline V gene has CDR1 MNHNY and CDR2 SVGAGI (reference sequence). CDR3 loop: CASSYLAGTGELFF. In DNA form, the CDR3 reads TGTGCCAGCAGTTACTTAGCGGGGACCGGGGAGCTGTTTTTT.

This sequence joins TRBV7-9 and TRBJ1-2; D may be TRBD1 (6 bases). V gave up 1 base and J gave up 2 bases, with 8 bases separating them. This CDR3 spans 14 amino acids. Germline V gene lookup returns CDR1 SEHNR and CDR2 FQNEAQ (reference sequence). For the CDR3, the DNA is TGTGCCAGCAGCTTAGGACAGGTCAACTATGGCTACACCTTC. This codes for CASSLGQVNYGYTF.

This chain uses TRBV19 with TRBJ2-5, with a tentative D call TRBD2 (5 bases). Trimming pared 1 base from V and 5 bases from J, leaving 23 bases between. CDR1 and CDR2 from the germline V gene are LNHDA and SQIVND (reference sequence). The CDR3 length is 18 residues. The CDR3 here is CASSIAGVFETPVETQYF. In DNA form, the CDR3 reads TGTGCCAGTAGTATAGCCGGGGTGTTTGAGACCCCAGTTGAGACCCAGTACTTC. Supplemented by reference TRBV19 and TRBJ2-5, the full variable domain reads DGGITQSPKYLFRKEGQNVTLSCEQNLNHDAMYWYRQDPGQGLRLIYYSQIVNDFQKGDIAEGYSVSREKKESFPLTVTSAQKNPTAFYLCASSIAGVFETPVETQYFGPGTRLLVL.

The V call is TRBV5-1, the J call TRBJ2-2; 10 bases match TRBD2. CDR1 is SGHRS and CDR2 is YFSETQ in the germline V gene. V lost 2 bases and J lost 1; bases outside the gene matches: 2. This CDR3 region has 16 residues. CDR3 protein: CASSFTSGENTGELFF. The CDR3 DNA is TGCGCCAGCAGCTTCACTAGCGGGGAGAACACCGGGGAGCTGTTTTTT. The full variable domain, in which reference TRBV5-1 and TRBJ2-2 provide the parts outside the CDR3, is KAGVTQTPRYLIKTRGQQVTLSCSPISGHRSVSWYQQTPGQGLQFLFEYFSETQRNKGNFPGRFSGRQFSNSRSEMNVSTLELGDSALYLCASSFTSGENTGELFFGEGSRLTVL.

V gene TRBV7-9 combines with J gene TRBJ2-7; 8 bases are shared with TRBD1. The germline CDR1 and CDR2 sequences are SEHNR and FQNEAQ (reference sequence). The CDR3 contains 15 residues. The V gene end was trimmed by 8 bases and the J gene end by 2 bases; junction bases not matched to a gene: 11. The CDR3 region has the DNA TGTGCCAGCGGGAACCGGGACAGGCCTACCTACGAGCAGTACTTC. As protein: CASGNRDRPTYEQYF. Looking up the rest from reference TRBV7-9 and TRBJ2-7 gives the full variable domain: DTGVSQNPRHKITKRGQNVTFRCDPISEHNRLYWYRQTLGQGPEFLTYFQNEAQLEKSRLLSDRFSAERPKGSFSTLEIQRTEQGDSAMYLCASGNRDRPTYEQYFGPGTRLTVT.

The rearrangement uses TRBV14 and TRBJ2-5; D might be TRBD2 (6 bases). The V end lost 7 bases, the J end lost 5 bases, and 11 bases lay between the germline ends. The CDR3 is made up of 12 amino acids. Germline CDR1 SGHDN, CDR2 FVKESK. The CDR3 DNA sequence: TGTGCCAGCATGCGGGACGAGGAGACCCAGTACTTC. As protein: CASMRDEETQYF.

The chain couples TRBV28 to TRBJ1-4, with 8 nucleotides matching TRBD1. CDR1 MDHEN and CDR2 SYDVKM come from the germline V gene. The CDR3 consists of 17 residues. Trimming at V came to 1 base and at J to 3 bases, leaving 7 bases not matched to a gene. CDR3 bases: TGTGCCAGCAGTTTATCCCCGCAGGGGGCTCCTAATGAAAAACTGTTTTTT. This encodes CASSLSPQGAPNEKLFF.

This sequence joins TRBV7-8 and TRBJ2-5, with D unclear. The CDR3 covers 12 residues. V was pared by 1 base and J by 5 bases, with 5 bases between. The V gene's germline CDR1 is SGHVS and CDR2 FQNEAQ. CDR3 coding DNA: TGTGCCAGCAGCTTAGAGAGGGAGACCCAGTACTTC. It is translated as CASSLERETQYF.

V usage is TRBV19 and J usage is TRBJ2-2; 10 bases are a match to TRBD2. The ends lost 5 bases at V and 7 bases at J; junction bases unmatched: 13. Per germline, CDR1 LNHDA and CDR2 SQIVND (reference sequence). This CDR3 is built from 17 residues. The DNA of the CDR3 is TGTGCCAGTAGTTTCCCCGGTCTAGCGGGAGCTAACGGGGAGCTGTTTTTT. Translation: CASSFPGLAGANGELFF. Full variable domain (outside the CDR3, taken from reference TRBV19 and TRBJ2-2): DGGITQSPKYLFRKEGQNVTLSCEQNLNHDAMYWYRQDPGQGLRLIYYSQIVNDFQKGDIAEGYSVSREKKESFPLTVTSAQKNPTAFYLCASSFPGLAGANGELFFGEGSRLTVL.

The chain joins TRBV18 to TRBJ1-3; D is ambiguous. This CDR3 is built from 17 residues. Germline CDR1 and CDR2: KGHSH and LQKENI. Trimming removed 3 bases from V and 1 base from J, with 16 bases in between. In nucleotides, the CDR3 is TGTGCCAGCTCACCTTCGAGACTGCCGCAGTCTGGAAACACCATATATTTT. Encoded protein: CASSPSRLPQSGNTIYF.